One TCR beta chain is described in this entry. CDR1 is MDHEN, CDR2 SYDVKM, per germline. Trimming pared 6 bases from V and 4 bases from J, leaving 11 bases between. The CDR3 runs 13 residues. This sample is drawn from a study of graft-versus-host responses after intestinal transplantation. Study information: Recipients obtained multivisceral, liver-intestinal, or isolated intestinal transplants.

TCRdb keeps only in-frame clones here, not all; method: immunoSEQ multiplex PCR. The sample holds some 17,000 clones; approximately 86% are singletons and the top ten take just over 5.5%. Investigators treated the graft tissue so that it released intraepithelial and lamina propria lymphocytes. The rearrangement joins TRBV28 to TRBJ2-3; weak D call: TRBD2 (5 bases). The material sequenced was ileum tissue, taken 17 days after transplant. This receptor was identified in a human patient who received an intestinal transplant, so some T cells may come from the graft donor. CDR3: CASSRLGADTQYF. The CDR3, as DNA: TGTGCCAGCAGCCGCCTCGGGGCAGATACGCAGTATTTT.